Listed below are T cell receptor beta chains from one sample, sequenced in a study of response to subunit inactivated influenza vaccine. TCRdb used MiXCR to reprocess the RT-PCR reads, holding one entry per CDR3 protein. Of hundreds of thousands of distinct CDR3 sequences in the sample, 20% to 25% were seen once. The sample in question was PBMCs from blood, obtained approximately 20 months after vaccination. Receptors were obtained from a man aged 50 to 75 who received an inactivated influenza vaccine. CDR3s include the opening cysteine and the closing phenylalanine or tryptophan. A D gene is named only where the DNA matches it firmly. Size is omitted from some rows. Given values are once, few, many or a class for expanded clones.

V gene,D gene,J gene,clone size,CDR3 DNA,CDR3 protein
TRBV5-1,NA,TRBJ2-2,NA,TGCGCCAGCGGCCCCAGGACCGCGAACACCGGGGAGCTGTTTTTT,CASGPRTANTGELFF
TRBV28,NA,TRBJ1-5,few,TGTGCCAGTGACAGTAGCAATCAGCCCCAGCATTTT,CASDSSNQPQHF
TRBV18,NA,TRBJ2-1,NA,TGTGCCAGCTCTCCTGACAGGAATGAGCAGTTCTTC,CASSPDRNEQFF
TRBV5-1,NA,TRBJ1-3,few,TGCGCCAGCAGCTCCGCTACAGGGCTTGGAGGAAACACCATATATTTT,CASSSATGLGGNTIYF
TRBV7-2,NA,TRBJ1-4,few,TGTGCCAGCAGCTTCTTCGGAAATGAAAAACTGTTTTTT,CASSFFGNEKLFF
TRBV7-8,TRBD1,TRBJ2-5,NA,TGTGCCAGCAGCCGCCTGACAGGGGCAAAAGAGACCCAGTACTTC,CASSRLTGAKETQYF
TRBV7-2,TRBD1,TRBJ1-2,many,TGTGCCAGCGATGCGGACAGGACGAACTATGGCTACACCTTC,CASDADRTNYGYTF
TRBV6-1,NA,TRBJ1-1,NA,TGTGCCAGCAGAGGGACGGTGAACACTGAAGCTTTCTTT,CASRGTVNTEAFF
TRBV7-8,NA,TRBJ2-1,NA,TGTGCCAGCAGCGAAAGGGGGGTCTCCTACAATGAGCAGTTCTTC,CASSERGVSYNEQFF
TRBV5-1,NA,TRBJ1-3,few,TGCGCCAGCAGCTTGGCCGGGCAGAATTACGGAAACACCATATATTTT,CASSLAGQNYGNTIYF
TRBV29-1,NA,TRBJ1-1,NA,TGCAGCGCTGACATTACTGGAACAGAAGCTTTCTTT,CSADITGTEAFF
TRBV18,NA,TRBJ1-1,few,TGTGCCAGCTCACCACCACACCTACGGGCTTTCTTT,CASSPPHLRAFF
TRBV3-1,NA,TRBJ2-5,NA,TGTGCCAGCAGCCAAGTCGGACTGAAAGAGACCCAGTACTTC,CASSQVGLKETQYF
TRBV7-8,NA,TRBJ2-2,NA,TGTGCCAGCAGCTCGCGTTTTGGGCGGGTGAGGACCGGGGAGCTGTTTTTT,CASSSRFGRVRTGELFF
TRBV10-2,NA,TRBJ1-2,few,TGCGCCAGCAGTGATACAGTTGGTGGCTACACCTTC,CASSDTVGGYTF
TRBV21-1,NA,TRBJ2-7,few,TGTGCCAGCAGCGACGGGACTAGCGGGACCTACGAGCAGTACTTC,CASSDGTSGTYEQYF
TRBV18,TRBD2,TRBJ2-7,once,TGTGCCAGCTCACCTAGACCTAGCGGGAGTGCGTACGAGCAGTACTTC,CASSPRPSGSAYEQYF
TRBV7-9,NA,TRBJ1-2,NA,TGTGCCAGCAGCTTAGGGGACGTTAACTATGGCTACACCTTC,CASSLGDVNYGYTF
TRBV4-2,NA,TRBJ1-1,few,TGTGCCAGCAGCCAAGATTCGCACAGTACCGGGACTGAAGCTTTCTTT,CASSQDSHSTGTEAFF
TRBV5-5,TRBD2,TRBJ2-3,NA,TGTGCCAGCAGCTTGGCCGAGACTAGCGGTGACACAGATACGCAGTATTTT,CASSLAETSGDTDTQYF
TRBV7-9,NA,TRBJ2-1,NA,TGTGCCAGCAGCTCGTACCGGGAGCACAATGAGCAGTTCTTC,CASSSYREHNEQFF
TRBV12-3/TRBV12-4,NA,TRBJ1-1,NA,TGTGCCAGCAGCTGGGGACGGAGCACTGAAGCTTTCTTT,CASSWGRSTEAFF
TRBV7-2,NA,TRBJ1-4,NA,TGTGCCAGCAGCTTATCGGGGACAAGTCTGTTTTTT,CASSLSGTSLFF
TRBV3-1,TRBD2,TRBJ2-3,few,TGTGCCAGCAGTTTTCAGCGGGGGGCCTTCGGGGCTACGCAGTATTTT,CASSFQRGAFGATQYF
TRBV14,NA,TRBJ2-5,few,TGTGCCAGCAGCCAATGGGGAAGTGAGACCCAGTACTTC,CASSQWGSETQYF
TRBV18,TRBD1,TRBJ2-1,NA,TGTGCCAGCTCACCGGGACAGGTTCTTAGGAATGAGCAGTTCTTC,CASSPGQVLRNEQFF
TRBV28,NA,TRBJ1-1,few,TGTGCCAGCAGTTATCCAGGGCTGAACACTGAAGCTTTCTTT,CASSYPGLNTEAFF
TRBV23-1,NA,TRBJ2-7,few,TGCGCCAGCAGTCAATCCCCACAGGTCAACCACGAGCAGTACTTC,CASSQSPQVNHEQYF
TRBV2,NA,TRBJ1-5,many,TGTGCCAGCAGTGAATGGCCGAATCAGCCCCAGCATTTT,CASSEWPNQPQHF
TRBV4-2,NA,TRBJ1-2,NA,TGTGCCAGCAGCCTCGACCGGGACGGCGGATTTCGTGGCTACACCTTC,CASSLDRDGGFRGYTF
TRBV7-9,NA,TRBJ1-4,many,TGTGCCAGCAGCTTGAAGGCCGGATGGGGTGAAAAACTGTTTTTT,CASSLKAGWGEKLFF
TRBV12-3/TRBV12-4,NA,TRBJ2-5,NA,TGTGCCAGCAGTTTAGGACAGAAAGAGACCCAGTACTTC,CASSLGQKETQYF